The text below deals with one T cell receptor beta chain. Its matching antigen is unknown. At one of its ends the junction is not consistent with the germline gene, which may arise from a read error. The CDR3 is made up of 13 amino acids. Germline V gene lookup returns CDR1 SQVTM and CDR2 ANQGSEA. Sequencing was performed with immunoSEQ multiplex PCR; in TCRdb, only in-frame clones are kept and a portion is missing. The sample has over a million clones, approximately 98.5% seen once. These data come from a study of shared clonotypes between healthy human individuals. Overall study: The study used three CD4 naive, three CD4 memory, two CD8 naive and one CD8 memory plate per donor. Study-level results: Lower generation probabilities were found for non-shared clonotypes than for those shared by all four donors.

The genes are TRBV29-1 and TRBJ1-1, with D perhaps TRBD1 (6 bases). Sequenced: naive CD4+ T cells sorted from blood. Subset meaning: CD45RA+ positively selected. This sequence was found in a man aged 30 to 39 in good health. The CDR3 loop is CSVEGGAGVKLRF. The CDR3 DNA follows: TGCAGCGTTGAAGGTGGGGCAGGGGTTAAGCTCCGCTTT.